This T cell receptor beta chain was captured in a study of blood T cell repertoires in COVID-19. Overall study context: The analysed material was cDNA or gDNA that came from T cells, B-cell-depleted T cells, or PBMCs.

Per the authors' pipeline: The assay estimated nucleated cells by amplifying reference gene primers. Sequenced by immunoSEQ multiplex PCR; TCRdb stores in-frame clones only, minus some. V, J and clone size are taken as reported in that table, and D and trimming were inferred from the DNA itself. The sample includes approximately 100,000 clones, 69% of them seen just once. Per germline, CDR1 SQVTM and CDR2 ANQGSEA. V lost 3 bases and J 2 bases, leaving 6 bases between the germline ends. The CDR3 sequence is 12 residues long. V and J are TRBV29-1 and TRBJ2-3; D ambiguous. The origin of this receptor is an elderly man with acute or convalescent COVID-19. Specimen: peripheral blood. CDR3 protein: CSVDGNTDTQYF. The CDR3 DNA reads TGCAGCGTTGATGGCAACACAGATACGCAGTATTTT.